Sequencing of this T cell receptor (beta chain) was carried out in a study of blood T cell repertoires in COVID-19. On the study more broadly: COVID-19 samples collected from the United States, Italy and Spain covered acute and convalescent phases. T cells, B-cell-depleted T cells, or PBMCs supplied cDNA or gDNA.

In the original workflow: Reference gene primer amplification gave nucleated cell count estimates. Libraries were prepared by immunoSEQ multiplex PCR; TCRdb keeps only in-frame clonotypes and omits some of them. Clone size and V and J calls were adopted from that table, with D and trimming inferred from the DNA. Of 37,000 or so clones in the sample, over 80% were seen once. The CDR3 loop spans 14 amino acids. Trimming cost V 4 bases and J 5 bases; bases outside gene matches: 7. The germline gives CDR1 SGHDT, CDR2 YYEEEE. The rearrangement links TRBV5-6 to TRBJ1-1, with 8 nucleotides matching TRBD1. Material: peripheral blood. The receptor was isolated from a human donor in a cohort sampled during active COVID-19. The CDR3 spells CASSIRGRGTEAFF. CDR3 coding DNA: TGTGCCAGCAGCATCAGGGGGCGAGGGACTGAAGCTTTCTTT.